The present TCR beta chain was sequenced within a study of T cell responses to AZD1222 COVID-19 vaccine. Looking at the study overall: Recipients boosted at about 4 weeks or about 12 weeks are pooled. Findings and limits, study-wide: The sample set comprised mostly white British donors with more females, and clonal diversity was possibly underestimated.

Generated by immunoSEQ multiplex PCR, the TCRdb table keeps only in-frame clones and is missing some. The table shows around 63,000 clones, with less than 90% occurring only once. A note on this clone: Its antigen is not known.

In germline, CDR1 is MDHEN, CDR2 SYDVKM. The CDR3 spans 18 residues. V shed 4 bases and J 2 bases; nucleotides not matched to a gene: 11. This chain uses TRBV28 with TRBJ2-6; 7 bases line up with TRBD1. The TCR sequence derives from an adult in good health. Sequencing was performed on peripheral blood, taken on day 0 of AZD1222 vaccination. This CDR3 reads CASSSTGDWSPGANVLTF. The CDR3 coding sequence is TGTGCCAGCAGTTCCACAGGGGATTGGTCCCCTGGGGCCAACGTCCTGACTTTC.